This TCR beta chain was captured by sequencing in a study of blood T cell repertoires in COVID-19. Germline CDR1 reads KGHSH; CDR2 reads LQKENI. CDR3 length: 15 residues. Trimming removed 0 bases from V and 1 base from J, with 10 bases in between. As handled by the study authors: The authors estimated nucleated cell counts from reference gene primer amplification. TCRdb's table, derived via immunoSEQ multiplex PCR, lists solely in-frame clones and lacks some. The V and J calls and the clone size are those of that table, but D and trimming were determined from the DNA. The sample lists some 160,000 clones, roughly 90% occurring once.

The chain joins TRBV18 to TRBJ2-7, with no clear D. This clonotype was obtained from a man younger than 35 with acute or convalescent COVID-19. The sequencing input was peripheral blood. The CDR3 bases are TGTGCCAGCTCACCACCGAGCTCTTCATCCTACGAGCAGTACTTC. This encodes CASSPPSSSSYEQYF. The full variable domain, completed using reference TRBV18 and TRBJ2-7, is NAGVMQNPRHLVRRRGQEARLRCSPMKGHSHVYWYRQLPEEGLKFMVYLQKENIIDESGMPKERFSAEFPKEGPSILRIQQVVRGDSAAYFCASSPPSSSSYEQYFGPGTRLTVT.